The 21 T cell receptor beta chains below were found in one sample sequenced in a study of blood T cell repertoires in COVID-19. The protocol was immunoSEQ multiplex PCR, while the TCRdb copy is restricted to in-frame clones and leaves out a portion. Here the sample spans 98,000 or so clones, roughly 80% being singletons. The source material was peripheral blood. The receptors were gathered from a woman older than 75 with active or convalescent COVID-19.

V usage is TRBV7-2 and J usage is TRBJ2-7; D possibly corresponds to TRBD2 (7 bases). This CDR3 comprises 15 residues. Deletions cut 5 bases from V and 5 bases from J, with 19 bases between. CDR1 is SGHTA, CDR2 FQGNSA, per germline. CDR3: CASSLRGGASDEQYF. DNA for the CDR3: TGTGCCAGCAGCCTGAGGGGGGGCGCTAGCGACGAGCAGTACTTC. Based on the CDR3 plus reference TRBV7-2 and TRBJ2-7, the full variable domain is GAGVSQSPSNKVTEKGKDVELRCDPISGHTALYWYRQSLGQGLEFLIYFQGNSAPDKSGLPSDRFSAERTGGSVSTLTIQRTQQEDSAVYLCASSLRGGASDEQYFGPGTRLTVT.

The CDR3: CASSIAGGSTDTQYF. The CDR3 coding sequence is TGTGCCAGCAGCATAGCGGGGGGGAGCACAGATACGCAGTATTTT. The V call is TRBV28, the J call TRBJ2-3, with 11 bases matching TRBD2. CDR1 and CDR2 (germline): MDHEN, SYDVKM. The CDR3 consists of 15 residues. V shed 6 bases and J 0 bases; nucleotides not matched to a gene: 2. The entire variable domain, with the rest obtained from reference TRBV28 and TRBJ2-3, is as follows: DVKVTQSSRYLVKRTGEKVFLECVQDMDHENMFWYRQDPGLGLRLIYFSYDVKMKEKGDIPEGYSVSREKKERFSLILESASTNQTSMYLCASSIAGGSTDTQYFGPGTRLTVL.

The rearrangement uses TRBV25-1 and TRBJ2-7; 7 bases map to TRBD1. The CDR3 extends over 13 amino acids. V trimming: 3 bases; J trimming: 6 bases; junction bases outside the gene matches: 5. Germline V gene lookup returns CDR1 MGHDK and CDR2 SYGVNS. This chain's CDR3 is CASSDDRVPEQYF. DNA for the CDR3: TGTGCCAGCAGTGACGACAGGGTACCCGAGCAGTACTTC.

V usage is TRBV24-1 and J usage is TRBJ2-1; 9 nucleotides line up with TRBD1. The CDR3 is made up of 18 amino acids. In germline, CDR1 is KGHDR, CDR2 SFDVKD. V lost 3 bases, J lost 1 base, and 9 bases stayed unmatched. CDR3 coding DNA: TGTGCCACCAGTGATCCTCCGGGACAGGGAGTATCCTACAATGAGCAGTTCTTC. Its protein is CATSDPPGQGVSYNEQFF.

This sequence joins TRBV7-4 and TRBJ1-3; 11 bases are shared with TRBD1. The germline gives CDR1 SGHVT, CDR2 SQSDAQ. Germline trimming cut 5 bases from V and 3 bases from J; bases unmatched to any gene: 21. This CDR3 contains 21 residues. In nucleotides, the CDR3 is TGTGCCAGCAGCCCCACCCAGGACAGGGGGCTTATCGATTCTGATGGAAACACCATATATTTT. Its translation: CASSPTQDRGLIDSDGNTIYF. Full variable domain (missing parts from reference TRBV7-4 and TRBJ1-3): GAGVSQSPRYKVAKRGRDVALRCDSISGHVTLYWYRQTLGQGSEVLTYSQSDAQRDKSGRPSGRFSAERPERSVSTLKIQRTEQGDSAVYLCASSPTQDRGLIDSDGNTIYFGEGSWLTVV.

V and J are TRBV2 and TRBJ2-1; a weak D match, TRBD2 (6 bases). The germline V gene has CDR1 SNHLY and CDR2 FYNNEI. CDR3 length: 11 amino acids. Trimming cost V 7 bases and J 10 bases, with 11 bases left between them. CDR3 sequence (DNA): TGTGCCAGCAAGGGGCGGGACGAGCAGTTCTTC. Encoded protein: CASKGRDEQFF.

This clone was seen just once. This chain joins TRBV28 and TRBJ1-1; D is perhaps TRBD1 (5 bases). The CDR3 has 14 residues. V was cut by 5 bases and J by 7 bases, with 17 bases left in between. Per the germline V gene, CDR1 is MDHEN and CDR2 is SYDVKM. CDR3 residues: CASSPPPTVYEAFF. CDR3 nucleotide sequence: TGTGCCAGCAGTCCCCCACCGACAGTATATGAAGCTTTCTTT.

The V and J genes are TRBV7-9 and TRBJ1-4; D is possibly TRBD1 (6 bases). Trimming pared 11 bases from V and 5 bases from J, leaving 15 bases between. The V gene's germline CDR1 is SEHNR and CDR2 FQNEAQ (reference sequence). The length of the CDR3 is 13 residues. DNA of the CDR3: TGTGCCGCCATGACAGGCACGAATGAAAAACTGTTTTTT. Encoded protein: CAAMTGTNEKLFF. Drawing the rest from reference TRBV7-9 and TRBJ1-4, the complete variable domain is DTGVSQNPRHKITKRGQNVTFRCDPISEHNRLYWYRQTLGQGPEFLTYFQNEAQLEKSRLLSDRFSAERPKGSFSTLEIQRTEQGDSAMYLCAAMTGTNEKLFFGSGTQLSVL.

The CDR3 is CASSPTSGTLKSYTGELFF. For the CDR3, the DNA is TGTGCCAGCTCACCAACTAGCGGGACCCTAAAGAGTTACACCGGGGAGCTGTTTTTT. The chain recombines TRBV18 with TRBJ2-2, with 10 bases identical to TRBD2. Per the germline V gene, CDR1 is KGHSH and CDR2 is LQKENI. J was trimmed by 3 bases and V by 2 bases; bases with no gene match: 12. The length of the CDR3 is 19 residues.

V gene TRBV2 combines with J gene TRBJ2-5; TRBD2 matches 11 bases. The germline V gene has CDR1 SNHLY and CDR2 FYNNEI. This CDR3 has 16 residues. Germline trimming cut 1 base from V and 1 base from J; bases unmatched to any gene: 2. The CDR3 coding sequence is TGTGCCAGCAGTGAAGGTCTAGCGGGGGGCCAAGAGACCCAGTACTTC. It encodes CASSEGLAGGQETQYF.

The gene calls are TRBV6-6 and TRBJ2-2; D is unresolved. The CDR3 is made up of 16 amino acids. CDR1 MNHNY and CDR2 SVGAGI come from the germline V gene (reference sequence). V shed 6 bases and J shed 2 bases, with 16 bases lying between them. CDR3 residues: CASSPQRPRNTGELFF. The DNA for the CDR3 is TGTGCCAGCAGCCCACAACGCCCCAGAAACACCGGGGAGCTGTTTTTT.

V is TRBV28 and J is TRBJ2-5; possibly TRBD1 for D (5 bases). Germline V gene lookup returns CDR1 MDHEN and CDR2 SYDVKM. Trimming stripped 1 base from V and 2 bases from J, with 8 bases between. The CDR3 extends over 14 amino acids. The CDR3 reads CASSLSKGQETQYF. As DNA, the CDR3 is TGTGCCAGCAGTTTATCGAAGGGGCAAGAGACCCAGTACTTC. Based on the CDR3 plus reference TRBV28 and TRBJ2-5, the full variable domain is DVKVTQSSRYLVKRTGEKVFLECVQDMDHENMFWYRQDPGLGLRLIYFSYDVKMKEKGDIPEGYSVSREKKERFSLILESASTNQTSMYLCASSLSKGQETQYFGPGTRLLVL.

The chain recombines TRBV7-3 with TRBJ1-1, with a possible D match to TRBD1 (6 bases). The germline CDR1 and CDR2 sequences are SGHTA and FQGTGA. V lost 5 bases and J lost 4, with 14 bases in between. The length of the CDR3 is 14 residues. DNA of the CDR3: TGTGCCAGCAGCCTAGGGACACAGGGCACTGAAGCTTTCTTT. It encodes CASSLGTQGTEAFF.

CDR3 protein: CASSVRDGGTNTIYF. The CDR3 DNA sequence: TGTGCCAGCAGCGTCCGGGACGGGGGGACAAACACCATATATTTT. The chain recombines TRBV9 with TRBJ1-3; a weak D match, TRBD1 (5 bases). V was pared by 2 bases and J by 6 bases, with 15 bases between. Germline CDR1 reads SGDLS; CDR2 reads YYNGEE. The CDR3 runs 15 residues.

This clone was seen more than once but under ten times. The genes are TRBV10-2 and TRBJ1-1, with D uncertain. V was trimmed by 4 bases and J by 0 bases, leaving 6 bases between them. The CDR3 consists of 13 residues. Germline-derived CDR1 and CDR2 are WSHSY and SAAADI. The CDR3 sequence is CASSGAMNTEAFF. The DNA of the CDR3 is TGCGCCAGCAGTGGGGCGATGAACACTGAAGCTTTCTTT.

The rearrangement uses TRBV5-6 and TRBJ1-2; TRBD1 agrees at 7 bases. Germline CDR1 is SGHDT and CDR2 is YYEEEE. The CDR3 is made up of 12 amino acids. J lost 7 bases, V lost 1 base, and 1 base had no gene match. The CDR3 loop is CASSLTGVGYTF. The CDR3 DNA sequence: TGTGCCAGCAGCTTGACAGGGGTTGGCTACACCTTC. The entire variable domain, with the rest obtained from reference TRBV5-6 and TRBJ1-2, is as follows: DAGVTQSPTHLIKTRGQQVTLRCSPKSGHDTVSWYQQALGQGPQFIFQYYEEEERQRGNFPDRFSGHQFPNYSSELNVNALLLGDSALYLCASSLTGVGYTFGSGTRLTVV.

The J gene is TRBJ2-3, the V gene TRBV12-5; D is uncertain. Deletions cut 2 bases from V and 0 bases from J, with 6 bases between. The germline CDR1 and CDR2 sequences are LGHNT and FRNRAP. The CDR3 length is 14 residues. The DNA of the CDR3 is TGTGCTAGTGGTTTGTCCAGAAGCACAGATACGCAGTATTTT. Protein product: CASGLSRSTDTQYF.

In DNA form, the CDR3 reads TGTGCCAGTAGTCCCGGGATACACACTGAAGCTTTCTTT. Translating it yields CASSPGIHTEAFF. V is TRBV19 and J is TRBJ1-1; no clear D gene. Per germline, CDR1 LNHDA and CDR2 SQIVND (reference sequence). The V and J ends lost 5 bases and 3 bases respectively, with 10 bases between them. CDR3 length equals 13 residues.

The chain is built from TRBV5-1 and TRBJ1-4; 11 bases align to TRBD1. The CDR3 is 20 residues long. CDR1 and CDR2 (germline): SGHRS, YFSETQ. Unmatched junction bases numbered 24, after V lost 4 bases and J lost 10 bases. The CDR3 DNA sequence: TGCGCCAGCAGCCCTTACATGGGACAGGGGGTAAAGAGATCCCTAGGAAAACTGTTTTTT. This translates into CASSPYMGQGVKRSLGKLFF. The full variable domain, its missing parts supplied by reference TRBV5-1 and TRBJ1-4, is KAGVTQTPRYLIKTRGQQVTLSCSPISGHRSVSWYQQTPGQGLQFLFEYFSETQRNKGNFPGRFSGRQFSNSRSEMNVSTLELGDSALYLCASSPYMGQGVKRSLGKLFFGSGTQLSVL.

This sequence joins TRBV11-2 and TRBJ1-5; D is possibly TRBD1 (5 bases). Germline CDR1 SGHAT, CDR2 FQNNGV. The CDR3 consists of 14 residues. V shed 3 bases and J shed 0 bases, with 6 bases lying between them. In DNA form, the CDR3 reads TGTGCCAGCAGCTTGGGGCCTAGCAATCAGCCCCAGCATTTT. Protein sequence: CASSLGPSNQPQHF. The full variable domain, its missing parts supplied by reference TRBV11-2 and TRBJ1-5, is EAGVAQSPRYKIIEKRQSVAFWCNPISGHATLYWYQQILGQGPKLLIQFQNNGVVDDSQLPKDRFSAERLKGVDSTLKIQPAKLEDSAVYLCASSLGPSNQPQHFGDGTRLSIL.

This rearrangement joins TRBV5-1 to TRBJ1-4, with a possible D match to TRBD1 (5 bases). The CDR3 extends over 14 amino acids. Germline CDR1 and CDR2: SGHRS and YFSETQ. Deletions cut 3 bases from V and 3 bases from J, with 9 bases between. The CDR3 nucleotides read TGCGCCAGCAGCTGGGGGGTGCCTAATGAAAAACTGTTTTTT. Translating gives CASSWGVPNEKLFF.